This record covers a single T cell receptor beta chain. This sample was included in a study of blood T cell repertoires in COVID-19. The table came from immunoSEQ multiplex PCR; TCRdb's copy has only in-frame clones and leaves some out. Seen here are 65,000 to 85,000 clones, over 75% observed once, and the top ten hold roughly 10%. In germline, CDR1 is LNHDA, CDR2 SQIVND (reference sequence). The CDR3 consists of 16 residues. The V segment lost 10 bases and the J segment 7 bases; nucleotides outside the gene matches: 14. J is TRBJ1-5 and V is TRBV19, with 12 bases fitting TRBD1. This clonotype originated in a woman aged 18-29 years with acute or convalescent COVID-19. The sequencing sample was made of peripheral blood. For the CDR3, the DNA is TGTGCCACCAGTCGTTCGGGACAGGGGGCAAGCCAGCCCCAGCATTTT. Amino acids: CATSRSGQGASQPQHF.